The clone carrying this T cell receptor (beta chain) has a count of ten or more. Its cognate antigen is unknown. V was cut by 6 bases and J by 0 bases, with 14 bases left in between. The CDR3 length is 16 residues. Germline CDR1 and CDR2: MNHNS and SASEGT. The data stem from a study of T cells in Graves' hyperthyroidism and ophthalmopathy. PBMCs were sourced from about 10 ml fresh peripheral blood. Study conclusions and caveats: Researchers found most expanded thyroid clonotypes above 0.001 in blood as well.

The investigators amplified TCR beta CDR3 regions from RNA transcripts. A set of HTBI primers served as the primers for a first-round RT-PCR of the TCR CDR3. TCRdb re-called the multiplex PCR reads with MiXCR, one entry per CDR3 protein. The sample holds 300,000 to 450,000 distinct CDR3 sequences; roughly 18% are singletons and the top ten take roughly a sixth. Source material: blood. The chain uses TRBV6-1 and TRBJ2-2, with a tentative D call TRBD1 (6 bases). The receptor's source is a woman between 40 and 55 years old with Graves' ophthalmopathy. This chain's CDR3 is CASRGAATTNTGELFF. CDR3 bases: TGTGCCAGCAGGGGGGCTGCCACTACGAACACCGGGGAGCTGTTTTTT.